A single sample is the source of the 2 T cell receptor beta chains below, sequenced in a study of T cells in Graves' hyperthyroidism and ophthalmopathy. The investigators amplified TCR beta CDR3 regions from RNA transcripts. The HTBI primer set drove a first-round RT-PCR of the TCR CDR3. TCRdb itself ran the multiplex PCR reads through MiXCR, one entry per CDR3 protein. The repertoire consists of hundreds of thousands of distinct CDR3 sequences, with roughly 14% occurring once and the leading ten covering roughly 15%. Sequencing input: blood. Receptors were obtained from a woman in her late teens or twenties with Graves' hyperthyroidism.

This clonotype has ten or more counts. The chain uses TRBV28 and TRBJ2-5; 9 bases are a match to TRBD2. The ends lost 3 bases at V and 4 bases at J; junction bases unmatched: 12. This CDR3 is built from 17 residues. Germline CDR1 is MDHEN and CDR2 is SYDVKM. CDR3 nucleotide sequence: TGTGCCAGCAGTTTGAGAAGGGGCGGGGGGGCCCTAGAGACCCAGTACTTC. Its translation: CASSLRRGGGALETQYF.

Details on this clonotype: A much larger clone differs by one base, so this may be a read error. The V call is TRBV7-9, the J call TRBJ2-2; the D is unclear. The CDR3 extends over 14 amino acids. V was shortened by 5 bases and J by 1 base, with 8 bases between the two germline ends. Germline assignment: CDR1 SEHNR and CDR2 FQNEAQ (reference sequence). CDR3 amino acids: CASSGPWNTGELFF. CDR3 in DNA: TGTGCCAGCAGCGGCCCCTGGAACACCGGGGAGCTGTTTTTT.